This TCR beta chain was profiled in a study of patients and donors after allogeneic stem cell transplantation. Via MiXCR, TCRdb re-called the RT-PCR reads, giving one row per CDR3 protein. The table includes 800,000 to 1,000,000 distinct CDR3 sequences, roughly 18% detected once. This clonotype was seen a few times. Input material: blood, either unsorted or a sorted T cell fraction (not recorded which). This clonotype was obtained from a human donor who was either an allogeneic HSCT recipient or a stem cell or donor lymphocyte infusion donor (not recorded which). It is not recorded whose cells these are; they may come from a transplant donor.

The CDR3 nucleotides read TGTGCCAGCAGCTTAGATCCTAGCGGGACCACAGATACGCAGTATTTT. Translated: CASSLDPSGTTDTQYF. V and J are TRBV11-2 and TRBJ2-3; 9 bases match TRBD2. Trimming took 0 bases from V and 2 from J; bases not matched to a gene: 3. The length of the CDR3 is 16 residues. The germline gives CDR1 SGHAT, CDR2 FQNNGV.